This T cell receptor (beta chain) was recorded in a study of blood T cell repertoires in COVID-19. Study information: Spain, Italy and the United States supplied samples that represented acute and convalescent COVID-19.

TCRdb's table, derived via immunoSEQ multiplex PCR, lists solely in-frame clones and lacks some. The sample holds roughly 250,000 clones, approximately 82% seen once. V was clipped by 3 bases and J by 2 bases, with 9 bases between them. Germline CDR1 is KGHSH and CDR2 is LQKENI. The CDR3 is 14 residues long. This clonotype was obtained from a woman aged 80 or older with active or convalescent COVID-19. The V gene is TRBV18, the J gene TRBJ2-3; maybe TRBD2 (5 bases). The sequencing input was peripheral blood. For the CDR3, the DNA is TGTGCCAGCTCACCCCCCGGGATCACAGATACGCAGTATTTT. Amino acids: CASSPPGITDTQYF.